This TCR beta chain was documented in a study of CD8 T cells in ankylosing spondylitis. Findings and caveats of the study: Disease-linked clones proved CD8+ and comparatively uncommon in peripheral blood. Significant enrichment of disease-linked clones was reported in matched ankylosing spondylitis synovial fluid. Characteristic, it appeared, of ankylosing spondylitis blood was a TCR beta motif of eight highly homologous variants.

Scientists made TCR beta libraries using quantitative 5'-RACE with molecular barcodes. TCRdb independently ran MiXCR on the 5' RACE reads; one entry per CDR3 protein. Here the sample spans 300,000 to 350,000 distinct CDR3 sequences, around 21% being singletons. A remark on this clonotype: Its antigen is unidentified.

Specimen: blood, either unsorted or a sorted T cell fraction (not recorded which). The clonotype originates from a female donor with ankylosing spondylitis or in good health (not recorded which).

CDR3 in amino acids: CASRRTSAPNEQFF. DNA of the CDR3: TGTGCCAGCAGGCGTACTAGTGCCCCCAATGAGCAGTTCTTC. The chain combines TRBV7-9 with TRBJ2-1; possibly TRBD2 for D (5 bases). V shed 6 bases and J shed 6 bases, with 15 bases lying between them. The CDR3 length is 14 residues. From germline, CDR1 is SEHNR and CDR2 FQNEAQ (reference sequence).